The present TCR beta chain was sequenced within a study of blood T cells in healthy people across ages. Study observations and caveats: The long-lived group displayed more naive CD4+ cells, plus higher diversity, than the aged donors did.

A second PCR of about 6 to 11 cycles used a sample-barcoded 5' primer and a J-beta primer mix. MiXCR, applied by TCRdb to the 5' RACE reads, yields one record per CDR3 protein. Of fewer than 800,000 distinct CDR3 sequences in the sample, 49% were seen once. Germline CDR1 SGHTA, CDR2 FQGNSA. After removal of 0 bases from V and 4 bases from J, the junction contained 8 bases not matched to a gene. This CDR3 is built from 17 residues. A word on this clonotype: Its specificity is unknown.

Sequencing was performed on blood. The origin of this receptor is a woman aged 55 to 70 in good health. The chain links TRBV7-2 to TRBJ1-2; 10 bases match TRBD1. As DNA, the CDR3 is TGTGCCAGCAGCTTAGCCACCTCGGACAGGGGGGGCTATGGCTACACCTTC. This gives the protein CASSLATSDRGGYGYTF.